A single sample gave rise to the 32 T cell receptor beta chains below, sequenced in a study of PD-1 blockade in classical Hodgkin lymphoma. In every patient, relapse followed autologous stem cell transplantation, while exposure to brentuximab vedotin differed. Some clones are missing from TCRdb's copy, which holds only in-frame ones; the method was immunoSEQ multiplex PCR. The table lists about 150,000 clones, around 73% of them singletons. This sample comprised peripheral blood mononuclear cells (PBMCs), obtained before the second cycle of nivolumab. These receptors were taken from a human donor with classical Hodgkin lymphoma.

About this clone: Germline is not matched at one junction end, which may reflect a read error. The CDR3 DNA follows: TGTGCTAGCAGCTTAGGGACCTCCCAAGAGACCCAGTACTTC. As protein: CASSLGTSQETQYF. This rearrangement joins TRBV7-7 to TRBJ2-5; either TRBD1 or TRBD2 may fit D (5 bases each). The V gene's germline CDR1 is SSHAT and CDR2 FNYEAQ (reference sequence). The CDR3 sequence is 14 residues long.

The chain carries TRBV7-3 and TRBJ1-1; D is possibly TRBD1 (6 bases). Per the germline V gene, CDR1 is SGHTA and CDR2 is FQGTGA. The V end lost 2 bases, the J end lost 1 base, and 11 bases lay between the germline ends. The CDR3 length is 15 residues. The CDR3 nucleotides are TGTGCCAGCAGCTTACAGGGGATCCCGAACACTGAAGCTTTCTTT. Protein: CASSLQGIPNTEAFF.

The CDR3: CASSYLMGQPQHF. The CDR3 DNA is TGTGCCAGCAGCTACCTTATGGGACAGCCCCAGCATTTT. The rearrangement links TRBV7-2 to TRBJ1-5; D ambiguous. V dropped 4 bases and J dropped 7 bases, with 11 bases sitting between them. This CDR3 has 13 residues. Germline CDR1 and CDR2: SGHTA and FQGNSA.

This clone occurred a few times. The chain combines TRBV7-2 with TRBJ1-5, with D tentatively TRBD1 (5 bases). V was clipped by 2 bases and J by 7 bases, with 9 bases between them. This CDR3 has 13 residues. Per the germline V gene, CDR1 is SGHTA and CDR2 is FQGNSA. The CDR3, as DNA: TGTGCCAGCAGCTTACAGGGCGAACAGCCCCAGCATTTT. The encoded protein is CASSLQGEQPQHF.

The count of this clone is one. The chain links TRBV28 to TRBJ1-5, with a possible D match to TRBD1 (5 bases). The CDR3 runs 15 residues. With 3 bases removed from V and 7 bases from J, the gap between germline ends came to 16 bases. The germline V gene encodes CDR1 MDHEN and CDR2 SYDVKM. This chain's CDR3 is CASSLGGGGRQPQHF. CDR3 sequence (DNA): TGTGCCAGCAGTTTGGGTGGGGGTGGACGACAGCCCCAGCATTTT.

The CDR3 DNA is TGTGCCAGCAGCCCCGACAGTACCGCCCACGAGCAGTACTTC. This gives the protein CASSPDSTAHEQYF. The chain combines TRBV7-8 with TRBJ2-7; the D gene is possibly TRBD1 (5 bases). Germline values: CDR1 SGHVS, CDR2 FQNEAQ. The length of the CDR3 is 14 residues. Deletions cut 5 bases from V and 5 bases from J, with 16 bases between. Using reference TRBV7-8 and TRBJ2-7 for the parts outside the CDR3, the full variable domain is GAGVSQSPRYKVAKRGQDVALRCDPISGHVSLFWYQQALGQGPEFLTYFQNEAQLDKSGLPSDRFFAERPEGSVSTLKIQRTQQEDSAVYLCASSPDSTAHEQYFGPGTRLTVT.

The chain has TRBV6-5 and TRBJ1-2; no reliable D call. Germline assignment: CDR1 MNHEY and CDR2 SVGAGI. The CDR3 has 12 amino acids. Trimming shortened V by 5 bases and J by 4 bases, and 8 bases separated the two germline ends. CDR3 region: CASSPGFYGYTF. CDR3 coding DNA: TGTGCCAGCAGTCCGGGGTTCTATGGCTACACCTTC.

This chain links TRBV19 with TRBJ1-1; 7 bases agree with TRBD1. With 5 bases clipped from V and 8 bases from J, the junction kept 8 bases outside the gene matches. CDR3 length: 13 amino acids. The germline V gene encodes CDR1 LNHDA and CDR2 SQIVND (reference sequence). Here the CDR3 DNA reads TGTGCCAGTAGTCTGGGGGACAGTGACGAAGCTTTCTTT. Its translation is CASSLGDSDEAFF.

This clone was recorded at least ten times. V and J are TRBV7-8 and TRBJ2-7, with 11 bases lining up with TRBD1. Trimming took 5 bases from V and 5 from J; bases not matched to a gene: 14. This CDR3 is built from 17 residues. Germline V lookup: CDR1 SGHVS, CDR2 FQNEAQ. This CDR3 reads CASSPRAQGQGVHEQYF. CDR3 bases: TGTGCCAGCAGCCCCAGAGCCCAGGGACAGGGGGTCCACGAGCAGTACTTC.

About this clone: The sample carries other DNA sequences with the same CDR3. The chain is built from TRBV25-1 and TRBJ2-7; 9 bases fit TRBD2. With 4 bases clipped from V and 2 bases from J, the junction kept 0 bases outside the gene matches. This CDR3 spans 13 amino acids. The V gene's germline CDR1 is MGHDK and CDR2 SYGVNS. Written as DNA, the CDR3 is TGTGCCAGCAGTGTAGCGGGAGCCTACGAGCAGTACTTC. Translation: CASSVAGAYEQYF.

In this sample, this clone turned up many times. The chain has TRBV6-1 and TRBJ1-5, with D possibly being TRBD1 (5 bases). Germline V CDR1 and CDR2: MNHNS, SASEGT. Trimming stripped 7 bases from V and 10 bases from J, with 14 bases between. The CDR3 runs to 12 residues. The CDR3 DNA reads TGTGCCAGCATGGGGCCCGTGGGTCCCCAGCATTTT. Translated, it gives CASMGPVGPQHF.

The chain links TRBV4-1 to TRBJ1-4; D call uncertain. V was pared by 1 base and J by 3 bases, with 12 bases between. This CDR3 is 16 amino acids long. Germline lookup yields CDR1 MGHRA and CDR2 YSYEKL. CDR3: CASSQGRESANEKLFF. The CDR3 coding sequence is TGCGCCAGCAGCCAAGGGCGGGAGTCGGCTAATGAAAAACTGTTTTTT.

The chain uses TRBV28 and TRBJ2-3; D is ambiguous. The CDR3 extends over 11 amino acids. The V end lost 7 bases, the J end lost 6 bases, and 8 bases lay between the germline ends. CDR1 and CDR2 from the germline V gene are MDHEN and SYDVKM. The CDR3: CASTKYDTQYF. The CDR3 coding sequence is TGTGCCAGCACCAAATATGATACGCAGTATTTT.

In its sample, this clone was seen once. The V call is TRBV6-6, the J call TRBJ1-2; 8 bases agree with TRBD1. The ends lost 1 base at V and 8 bases at J; junction bases unmatched: 9. The CDR3 is made up of 15 amino acids. CDR1 MNHNY and CDR2 SVGAGI come from the germline V gene (reference sequence). The DNA of the CDR3 is TGTGCCAGCAGTTACTGGACAGGGAGTCGTGGAGGCTACACCTTC. It encodes CASSYWTGSRGGYTF.

This chain connects TRBV6-4 to TRBJ1-5; TRBD1 might be the D (5 bases). The ends were cut back, 6 bases at V and 4 bases at J, with 10 bases in the middle. From germline, CDR1 is MRHNA and CDR2 SNTAGT. This CDR3 is built from 13 residues. CDR3 amino acids: CASRNGGNQPQHF. In DNA, the CDR3 is TGTGCCAGCAGGAACGGGGGGAATCAGCCCCAGCATTTT.

The chain couples TRBV6-5 to TRBJ2-7, with D perhaps TRBD2 (6 bases). The germline V gene has CDR1 MNHEY and CDR2 SVGAGI. Trimming left V 0 bases short and J 2 bases short, with 14 bases between. There are 16 residues in the CDR3. CDR3 nucleotide sequence: TGTGCCAGCAGTTACTCATCGAGGGAGGCCGCCTACGAGCAGTACTTC. Amino acids: CASSYSSREAAYEQYF.

The chain carries TRBV18 and TRBJ2-1, with 7 bases matching TRBD1. This CDR3 comprises 14 residues. CDR1 KGHSH and CDR2 LQKENI come from the germline V gene. V lost 3 bases to trimming and J lost 2 bases; unmatched junction nucleotides: 1. This CDR3 reads CASSPGQAYNEQFF. CDR3 bases: TGTGCCAGCTCACCCGGACAGGCCTACAATGAGCAGTTCTTC.

This chain joins TRBV7-9 and TRBJ2-5; unclear D gene. The V end was cut by 4 bases, the J end by 3 bases, with 3 bases between. The CDR3 contains 11 residues. Germline CDR1 reads SEHNR; CDR2 reads FQNEAQ (reference sequence). In DNA form, the CDR3 reads TGTGCCAGCAGCTCAGAAGAGACCCAGTACTTC. It yields the protein CASSSEETQYF.

V and J are TRBV18 and TRBJ2-4; possibly TRBD1 for D (6 bases). The CDR3 has 13 residues. V lost 4 bases and J lost 8, with 12 bases in between. Germline CDR1 KGHSH, CDR2 LQKENI. The CDR3 region is CASSQGHSDIQYF. In nucleotides, the CDR3 is TGTGCCAGCTCACAGGGACATTCCGACATTCAGTACTTC.

V and J are TRBV11-2 and TRBJ2-7; D gene ambiguous. The CDR3 spans 15 residues. Germline values: CDR1 SGHAT, CDR2 FQNNGV. The V and J ends lost 0 bases and 3 bases respectively, with 12 bases between them. This chain's CDR3 is CASSLDPLRNYEQYF. CDR3 sequence (DNA): TGTGCCAGCAGCTTAGATCCTCTTAGGAACTACGAGCAGTACTTC. Full variable domain (outside the CDR3, taken from reference TRBV11-2 and TRBJ2-7): EAGVAQSPRYKIIEKRQSVAFWCNPISGHATLYWYQQILGQGPKLLIQFQNNGVVDDSQLPKDRFSAERLKGVDSTLKIQPAKLEDSAVYLCASSLDPLRNYEQYFGPGTRLTVT.

This clone was seen only a few times. The chain joins TRBV21-1 to TRBJ2-7; the table's D gene call, TRBD2, was not cross checked with the DNA. TRBV21-1 is described as a pseudogene. This CDR3 is built from 16 residues. The CDR3 spells CASSNTRSGREYEQYF. In DNA form, the CDR3 reads TGTGCCAGCAGCAATACACGGAGCGGGAGGGAGTACGAGCAGTACTTC.

This chain joins TRBV7-3 and TRBJ2-6; D is uncertain. Per germline, CDR1 SGHTA and CDR2 FQGTGA. The CDR3 has 16 residues. Between the trimmed V and J ends, which lost 3 bases and 0 bases, there was a span of 9 bases. The CDR3 nucleotides are TGTGCCAGCAGCTTTTTGGGAAGCTCTGGGGCCAACGTCCTGACTTTC. Amino acids: CASSFLGSSGANVLTF.

This clone was recorded only once. The rearrangement joins TRBV28 to TRBJ2-1; 10 bases are shared with TRBD2. Germline V gives CDR1 MDHEN, CDR2 SYDVKM. The CDR3 is 14 amino acids. Losses at the gene ends were 4 bases for V and 3 bases for J; bases not matched to a gene: 0. The CDR3 sequence is CASSSSGSYNEQFF. The CDR3 coding sequence is TGTGCCAGCAGTTCTAGCGGGAGCTACAATGAGCAGTTCTTC.

This clone was detected only a few times. The V gene is TRBV6-1, the J gene TRBJ1-2; possibly TRBD1 for D (6 bases). The CDR3 sequence is 14 residues long. CDR1 is MNHNS and CDR2 is SASEGT in the germline V gene. The ends were cut back, 2 bases at V and 7 bases at J, with 14 bases in the middle. This CDR3 is CASSETYRAGGYTF. The CDR3 nucleotides read TGTGCCAGCAGTGAAACCTACAGGGCTGGTGGCTACACCTTC.

The CDR3 loop is CSVRGREQYNEQFF. The CDR3 coding sequence is TGCAGCGTCCGAGGAAGAGAACAATACAATGAGCAGTTCTTC. V is TRBV29-1 and J is TRBJ2-1; D unclear. Per germline, CDR1 SQVTM and CDR2 ANQGSEA. V was pared by 6 bases and J by 4 bases, with 16 bases between. The CDR3 loop spans 14 amino acids.

The chain links TRBV27 to TRBJ2-5, with TRBD1 identical over 7 bases. CDR1 and CDR2 from the germline V gene are MNHEY and SMNVEV (reference sequence). This CDR3 spans 17 amino acids. With V trimmed by 3 bases and J by 9 bases, 19 bases remained unmatched. This CDR3 reads CASSLIWQGDDKMAQYF. Written as DNA, the CDR3 is TGTGCCAGCAGTTTGATCTGGCAGGGGGATGACAAGATGGCCCAGTACTTC.

The chain has TRBV5-1 and TRBJ2-7, with 9 positions matching TRBD1. The CDR3 covers 18 residues. The V gene end was trimmed by 0 bases and the J gene end by 3 bases; junction bases not matched to a gene: 13. Looked up from germline, CDR1 is SGHRS and CDR2 is YFSETQ. CDR3 protein: CASSLDIAGTGYRYEQYF. The CDR3 DNA reads TGCGCCAGCAGCTTGGATATAGCCGGGACAGGGTACCGCTACGAGCAGTACTTC.

The V gene is TRBV6-5, the J gene TRBJ2-1; TRBD1 matches 7 bases. Losses at the gene ends were 6 bases for V and 8 bases for J; bases not matched to a gene: 10. The CDR3 consists of 14 residues. In germline, CDR1 is MNHEY, CDR2 SVGAGI. The DNA for the CDR3 is TGTGCCAGCAGGGAGAGGACAGGCGAGGATGAGCAGTTCTTC. The encoded protein is CASRERTGEDEQFF.

The V and J genes are TRBV5-6 and TRBJ2-3; maybe TRBD2 (6 bases). Looked up from germline, CDR1 is SGHDT and CDR2 is YYEEEE. This CDR3 contains 12 residues. Trimming removed 0 bases from V and 14 bases from J, with 13 bases in between. The CDR3 coding sequence is TGTGCCAGCAGCTTGGGGCGGGGCTACCGGTATTTT. This codes for CASSLGRGYRYF.

The CDR3 region is CASSGRDSDTDTQYF. In DNA, the CDR3 is TGTGCCAGCAGCGGACGGGACTCAGACACAGATACGCAGTATTTT. The rearrangement uses TRBV13 and TRBJ2-3; perhaps TRBD2 as D (6 bases). Germline V gives CDR1 PRHDT, CDR2 FYEKMQ (reference sequence). CDR3 size: 15 residues. V lost 5 bases and J 2 bases, leaving 14 bases between the germline ends.

In its sample, this clone was seen many times. The V and J genes are TRBV6-1 and TRBJ2-7, with TRBD1 matching 7 bases. Germline values: CDR1 MNHNS, CDR2 SASEGT. The V gene end was trimmed by 2 bases and the J gene end by 2 bases; junction bases not matched to a gene: 6. The CDR3 loop spans 15 amino acids. The DNA for the CDR3 is TGTGCCAGCAGTGAAATGGGCACAGGGGCCTACGAGCAGTACTTC. Translating it yields CASSEMGTGAYEQYF.

The chain employs TRBV4-2 and TRBJ1-3; perhaps TRBD1 as D (5 bases). The V end lost 4 bases, the J end lost 4 bases, and 17 bases lay between the germline ends. This CDR3 spans 16 amino acids. Germline V CDR1 and CDR2: LGHNA, YNFKEQ. CDR3 coding DNA: TGTGCCAGCAGCCCCACGTACGACAGTCCGGGAAACACCATATATTTT. This encodes CASSPTYDSPGNTIYF.